These T cell receptor beta chains were read from a single sample in a study of CD8+ T cells in alopecia areata. Data came from immunoSEQ multiplex PCR; TCRdb stores just in-frame clones and leaves some out. Here the sample spans some 190,000 clones, around 49% being singletons. Sequencing was performed on CD8+ T cells sorted from blood, taken at week 52, from a patient treated with tofacitinib. The origin of the receptors is a human donor with alopecia areata. Both conserved end residues are part of each CDR3. A D gene is named only where the DNA matches it firmly. Rows may omit the clone size; those that give it use once, few, many or a size class.

V gene: TRBV19
J gene: TRBJ2-7
D gene: NA
clone size: once
CDR3 protein: CASKGPEGLWQYF
CDR3 DNA: TGTGCCAGTAAAGGGCCGGAGGGCCTTTGGCAGTACTTC

V gene: TRBV19
J gene: TRBJ2-1
D gene: TRBD2
clone size: many
CDR3 protein: CASGKREVYNEQFF
CDR3 DNA: TGTGCCAGTGGAAAGCGGGAGGTATACAATGAGCAGTTCTTC

V gene: TRBV4-1
J gene: TRBJ1-6
D gene: TRBD1
clone size: once
CDR3 protein: CASSPRDSSYNSPLHF
CDR3 DNA: TGCGCCAGCAGCCCACGGGACAGCTCCTATAATTCACCCCTCCACTTT

V gene: TRBV7-2
J gene: TRBJ2-1
D gene: TRBD1
clone size: few
CDR3 protein: CASSLGDRDNEQFF
CDR3 DNA: TGTGCCAGCAGCTTAGGGGACAGGGACAATGAGCAGTTCTTC

V gene: TRBV13
J gene: TRBJ1-6
D gene: NA
clone size: NA
CDR3 protein: CASSSRELGGALHF
CDR3 DNA: TGTGCCAGCAGCTCACGGGAATTGGGAGGAGCCCTCCACTTT

V gene: TRBV30
J gene: TRBJ1-5
D gene: NA
clone size: NA
CDR3 protein: CAWRMRGDQPQHF
CDR3 DNA: TGTGCCTGGAGGATGAGGGGAGACCAGCCCCAGCATTTT

V gene: TRBV29-1
J gene: TRBJ1-1
D gene: NA
clone size: NA
CDR3 protein: CSVLALVFRDEAFF
CDR3 DNA: TGCAGCGTGCTCGCCCTGGTATTTCGGGATGAAGCTTTCTTT

V gene: TRBV6-5
J gene: TRBJ2-2
D gene: NA
clone size: NA
CDR3 protein: CASRQGGRLTGELFF
CDR3 DNA: TGTGCCAGCAGGCAGGGTGGACGATTAACCGGGGAGCTGTTTTTT

V gene: TRBV6-5
J gene: TRBJ1-1
D gene: TRBD1
clone size: many
CDR3 protein: CASRRRQGESTEAFF
CDR3 DNA: TGTGCCAGCAGGAGAAGACAGGGGGAAAGCACTGAAGCTTTCTTT

V gene: TRBV5-1
J gene: TRBJ2-7
D gene: NA
clone size: once
CDR3 protein: CASSFGGFDEQYF
CDR3 DNA: TGCGCCAGCAGCTTTGGGGGGTTTGACGAGCAGTACTTC

V gene: TRBV30
J gene: TRBJ2-1
D gene: TRBD2
clone size: NA
CDR3 protein: CAWSVGTSGGADEQFF
CDR3 DNA: TGTGCCTGGAGTGTAGGGACTAGCGGGGGGGCGGATGAGCAGTTCTTC

V gene: TRBV9
J gene: TRBJ2-5
D gene: TRBD1
clone size: NA
CDR3 protein: CASSVVTGGAAETQYF
CDR3 DNA: TGTGCCAGCAGCGTAGTCACAGGGGGCGCAGCAGAGACCCAGTACTTC

V gene: TRBV15
J gene: TRBJ1-1
D gene: TRBD1
clone size: NA
CDR3 protein: CATSATGGGYTEAFF
CDR3 DNA: TGTGCCACCAGCGCAACAGGGGGCGGATATACTGAAGCTTTCTTT

V gene: TRBV2
J gene: TRBJ1-6
D gene: NA
clone size: NA
CDR3 protein: CASNPGAGNSPLHF
CDR3 DNA: TGTGCCAGCAACCCAGGGGCAGGGAATTCACCCCTCCACTTT

V gene: TRBV7-9
J gene: TRBJ2-1
D gene: NA
clone size: NA
CDR3 protein: CASRGWTVYNEQFF
CDR3 DNA: TGTGCCAGCAGGGGATGGACAGTTTACAATGAGCAGTTCTTC

V gene: TRBV9
J gene: TRBJ2-2
D gene: TRBD1
clone size: NA
CDR3 protein: CASNRGTGGTGELFF
CDR3 DNA: TGTGCCAGCAACCGGGGGACAGGGGGCACCGGGGAGCTGTTTTTT

V gene: TRBV28
J gene: TRBJ2-1
D gene: TRBD2
clone size: NA
CDR3 protein: CASSLAGRDEQFF
CDR3 DNA: TGTGCCAGCAGTTTGGCTGGGAGGGATGAGCAGTTCTTC

V gene: TRBV9
J gene: TRBJ2-1
D gene: TRBD2
clone size: NA
CDR3 protein: CASSPSGGYNEQFF
CDR3 DNA: TGTGCCAGCAGCCCTAGCGGGGGTTACAATGAGCAGTTCTTC